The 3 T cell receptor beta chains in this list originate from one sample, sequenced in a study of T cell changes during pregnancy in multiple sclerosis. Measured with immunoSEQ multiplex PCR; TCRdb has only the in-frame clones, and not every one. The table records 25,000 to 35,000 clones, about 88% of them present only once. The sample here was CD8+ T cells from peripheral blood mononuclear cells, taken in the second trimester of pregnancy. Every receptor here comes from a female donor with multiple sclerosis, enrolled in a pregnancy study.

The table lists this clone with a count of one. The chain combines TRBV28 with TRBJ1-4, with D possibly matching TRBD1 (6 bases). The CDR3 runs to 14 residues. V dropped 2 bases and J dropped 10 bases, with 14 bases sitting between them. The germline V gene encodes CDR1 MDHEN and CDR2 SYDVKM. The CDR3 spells CASSLTPGQSKLFF. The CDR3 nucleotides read TGTGCCAGCAGTTTAACCCCCGGACAGTCAAAACTGTTTTTT.

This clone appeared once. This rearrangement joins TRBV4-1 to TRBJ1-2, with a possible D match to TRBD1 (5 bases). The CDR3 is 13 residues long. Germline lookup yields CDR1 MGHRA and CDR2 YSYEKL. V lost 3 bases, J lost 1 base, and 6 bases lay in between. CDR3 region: CASSQQGNYGYTF. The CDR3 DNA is TGCGCCAGCAGCCAGCAGGGTAACTATGGCTACACCTTC.

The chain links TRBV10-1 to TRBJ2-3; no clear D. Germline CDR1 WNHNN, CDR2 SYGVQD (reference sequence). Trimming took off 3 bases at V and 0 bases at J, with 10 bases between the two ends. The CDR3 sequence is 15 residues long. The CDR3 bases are TGCGCCAGCAGTGAAACAGTCGCTAGCACAGATACGCAGTATTTT. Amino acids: CASSETVASTDTQYF.